Presented here are 27 T cell receptor beta chains from one specimen sequenced in a study of identical twins. TCRdb passed the 5' RACE reads through MiXCR, listing each CDR3 protein once. The table records roughly 240,000 distinct CDR3 sequences, about 7% of them present only once. These data were also filed under a second study, of yellow fever vaccine responses in identical twins.

Input material: memory (CD45RO+) T cells sorted from blood. All receptors derive from a woman between 18 and 29 years old in good health.

The chain employs TRBV9 and TRBJ1-6, with TRBD1 identical over 9 bases. CDR3 length: 14 residues. Trimming cost V 3 bases and J 10 bases; bases outside gene matches: 5. CDR1 is SGDLS, CDR2 YYNGEE, per germline. Here the CDR3 DNA reads TGTGCCAGCAGCGCGCCGGGACAGGGATCACCCCTCCACTTT. Amino acid sequence: CASSAPGQGSPLHF.

This clonotype was counted between two and nine times. This chain connects TRBV28 to TRBJ2-7; D unresolved. CDR3 length: 14 amino acids. With 3 bases removed from V and 2 bases from J, the gap between germline ends came to 11 bases. Germline CDR1 and CDR2: MDHEN and SYDVKM. The CDR3 loop is CASSFVQFAYEQYF. The CDR3 nucleotides are TGTGCCAGCAGTTTTGTCCAATTCGCCTACGAGCAGTACTTC.

This rearrangement joins TRBV6-1 to TRBJ2-1; unclear D gene. Germline V gene sequence: CDR1 MNHNS, CDR2 SASEGT. Trimming cost V 2 bases and J 4 bases, with 6 bases left between them. The CDR3 runs to 13 residues. The CDR3 sequence is CASSELGYNEQFF. The CDR3 region has the DNA TGTGCCAGCAGTGAACTGGGTTACAATGAGCAGTTCTTC.

This sequence joins TRBV6-1 and TRBJ1-6, with 7 bases identical to TRBD1. V lost 7 bases, J lost 8 bases, and 8 bases stayed unmatched. This CDR3 is 14 amino acids long. The germline V gene has CDR1 MNHNS and CDR2 SASEGT. CDR3 nucleotides: TGTGCCAGCACCCCCACAGGGGATTATTCACCCCTCCACTTT. It is translated as CASTPTGDYSPLHF.

This clonotype was recorded a few times. The chain is built from TRBV5-1 and TRBJ2-7, with 11 bases lining up with TRBD2. The CDR3 totals 15 residues. Germline CDR1 reads SGHRS; CDR2 reads YFSETQ. V was pared by 0 bases and J by 6 bases, with 5 bases of the junction left unmatched. CDR3 in amino acids: CASSLGTSGRGEQYF. CDR3 sequence (DNA): TGCGCCAGCAGCTTGGGGACTAGCGGGCGGGGCGAGCAGTACTTC.

This clonotype was seen only a few times. This sequence joins TRBV14 and TRBJ2-5; TRBD2 matches at 12 bases. Unmatched junction bases numbered 11, after V lost 0 bases and J lost 0 bases. Germline-derived CDR1 and CDR2 are SGHDN and FVKESK. The CDR3 sequence is 20 residues long. CDR3 coding DNA: TGTGCCAGCAGCCAAGATAGACGAGGGCGGACTAGCGGGAACCAAGAGACCCAGTACTTC. It translates to CASSQDRRGRTSGNQETQYF.

This rearrangement joins TRBV6-2 or TRBV6-3 to TRBJ2-1, with 8 bases that match TRBD2. The CDR3 totals 14 residues. Germline CDR1 MNHEY, CDR2 SVGEGT. V gave up 6 bases and J gave up 6 bases; unmatched junction bases: 7. The CDR3 spells CASSQGLGSNEQFF. The CDR3 nucleotides read TGTGCCAGCAGCCAGGGACTAGGGAGCAATGAGCAGTTCTTC.

The rearrangement uses TRBV29-1 and TRBJ1-4; TRBD1 is a possible D gene (5 bases). CDR1 and CDR2 (germline): SQVTM, ANQGSEA. This CDR3 region has 14 residues. V was shortened by 0 bases and J by 3 bases, with 8 bases between the two germline ends. The CDR3: CSVEEGAANEKLFF. CDR3 nucleotide sequence: TGCAGCGTTGAAGAAGGGGCAGCTAATGAAAAACTGTTTTTT.

The chain couples TRBV14 to TRBJ2-7, with TRBD2 matching over 9 bases. J lost 3 bases, V lost 5 bases, and 8 bases had no gene match. Germline CDR1 reads SGHDN; CDR2 reads FVKESK. This CDR3 contains 15 residues. CDR3 bases: TGTGCCAGCAGCGAAGCTAGCGGGATACTCTACGAGCAGTACTTC. It codes for CASSEASGILYEQYF.

This clonotype was seen a few times. V gene TRBV11-2 combines with J gene TRBJ2-3, with D possibly being TRBD1 (5 bases). This CDR3 contains 17 residues. Germline lookup yields CDR1 SGHAT and CDR2 FQNNGV. V lost 0 bases, J lost 5 bases, and 18 bases lay in between. CDR3 residues: CASSLDLSTPQGDTQYF. The CDR3 coding sequence is TGTGCCAGCAGCTTAGACTTGAGCACGCCCCAGGGAGATACGCAGTATTTT.

This chain joins TRBV29-1 and TRBJ1-1, with 7 bases identical to TRBD1. This CDR3 has 13 residues. V was clipped by 5 bases and J by 0 bases; unmatched bases: 3. Germline lookup yields CDR1 SQVTM and CDR2 ANQGSEA. The CDR3 DNA reads as TGCAGCGTTAACAGGGGAGTGAACACTGAAGCTTTCTTT. Its protein is CSVNRGVNTEAFF.

The V call is TRBV4-2, the J call TRBJ2-5; TRBD2 agrees at 15 bases. The CDR3 length is 17 residues. CDR1 is LGHNA and CDR2 is YNFKEQ in the germline V gene. V was pared by 1 base and J by 1 base, with 1 base of the junction left unmatched. The chain's CDR3 is CASSQGTSGGGQETQYF. For the CDR3, the DNA is TGTGCCAGCAGCCAAGGGACTAGCGGGGGGGGCCAAGAGACCCAGTACTTC.

The chain links TRBV5-4 to TRBJ2-7; D unclear. Trimming removed 0 bases from V and 6 bases from J, with 22 bases in between. From germline, CDR1 is SGHNT and CDR2 YYREEE (reference sequence). There are 17 residues in the CDR3. The CDR3 DNA is TGTGCCAGCAGCTTGGGTGGGCAGATGTCAACCTTGCTCGAGCAGTACTTC. This encodes CASSLGGQMSTLLEQYF. Looking up the rest from reference TRBV5-4 and TRBJ2-7 gives the full variable domain: ETGVTQSPTHLIKTRGQQVTLRCSSQSGHNTVSWYQQALGQGPQFIFQYYREEENGRGNFPPRFSGLQFPNYSSELNVNALELDDSALYLCASSLGGQMSTLLEQYFGPGTRLTVT.

The sample holds a few counts of this clonotype. The chain has TRBV7-9 and TRBJ2-1; D is undetermined. Trimming took 5 bases from V and 8 from J, leaving 7 bases between them. CDR1 and CDR2 from the germline V gene are SEHNR and FQNEAQ (reference sequence). The CDR3 length is 11 residues. The CDR3 sequence: CASSKAYEQFF. The CDR3 DNA is TGTGCCAGCAGCAAGGCGTATGAGCAGTTCTTC.

This clonotype was seen at least ten times. The V gene is TRBV9, the J gene TRBJ2-1; TRBD2 agrees at 8 bases. CDR3 length equals 13 residues. Germline assignment: CDR1 SGDLS and CDR2 YYNGEE. V shed 9 bases, J shed 9 bases, and the junction held 11 bases outside the gene matches. DNA for the CDR3: TGTGCCACCCGTCGGGGCCTAGCGGGTGAGCAGTTCTTC. Translation gives CATRRGLAGEQFF.

The sample holds many counts of this clonotype. This chain connects TRBV5-8 to TRBJ1-1; D not certain. This CDR3 region has 14 residues. Per germline, CDR1 SGHTS and CDR2 YDEGEE. Deletions cut 0 bases from V and 0 bases from J, with 6 bases between. The CDR3 region is CASSLGHVNTEAFF. The CDR3 DNA is TGTGCCAGCAGCTTGGGACACGTGAACACTGAAGCTTTCTTT. The full variable domain, in which reference TRBV5-8 and TRBJ1-1 provide the parts outside the CDR3, is EAGVTQSPTHLIKTRGQQATLRCSPISGHTSVYWYQQALGLGLQFLLWYDEGEERNRGNFPPRFSGRQFPNYSSELNVNALELEDSALYLCASSLGHVNTEAFFGQGTRLTVV.

In its sample, this clonotype was seen many times. The genes are TRBV7-8 and TRBJ2-3; D not resolved. The V and J ends lost 1 base and 5 bases respectively, with 4 bases between them. The CDR3 length is 12 residues. Germline CDR1 and CDR2: SGHVS and FQNEAQ. CDR3 DNA: TGTGCCAGCAGCTTAGTGATAGATACGCAGTATTTT. Translating gives CASSLVIDTQYF.

This clonotype was counted a few times. The chain combines TRBV3-1 with TRBJ2-3, with D perhaps TRBD2 (7 bases). There are 17 residues in the CDR3. Trimming took off 2 bases at V and 0 bases at J, with 15 bases between the two ends. Germline V gives CDR1 LGHDT, CDR2 YNNKEL (reference sequence). CDR3 protein: CASSQTFRGGSTDTQYF. Here the CDR3 DNA reads TGTGCCAGCAGCCAAACGTTTAGGGGGGGCAGCACAGATACGCAGTATTTT.

The V gene is TRBV29-1, the J gene TRBJ1-2, with D unclear. V lost 3 bases and J lost 0, with 8 bases in between. The CDR3 sequence is 13 residues long. Per germline, CDR1 SQVTM and CDR2 ANQGSEA. The CDR3 protein is CSVEERPNYGYTF. The CDR3 coding sequence is TGCAGCGTTGAGGAAAGACCTAACTATGGCTACACCTTC.

The chain links TRBV12-3 or TRBV12-4 to TRBJ1-4, with TRBD1 identical over 8 bases. V lost 6 bases to trimming and J lost 10 bases; unmatched junction nucleotides: 10. The CDR3 spans 14 residues. CDR3 DNA: TGTGCCAGCAGCCCAGGGGGCCCAGGAAGAAAACTGTTTTTT. This sequence encodes CASSPGGPGRKLFF.

In this sample, this clonotype turned up a few times. This chain uses TRBV27 with TRBJ2-5; 8 nucleotides match TRBD2. Germline V gene lookup returns CDR1 MNHEY and CDR2 SMNVEV (reference sequence). The trim removed 7 bases at V and 2 bases at J, leaving 15 bases unmatched. CDR3 size: 17 residues. The chain's CDR3 is CASMALMRTSGQETQYF. The CDR3 coding sequence is TGTGCCAGCATGGCCTTGATGCGTACTAGCGGACAAGAGACCCAGTACTTC.

Only a few counts were recorded for this clonotype. This chain uses TRBV12-5 with TRBJ2-3; 16 bases map to TRBD2. The CDR3 is 16 amino acids. CDR1 is LGHNT and CDR2 is FRNRAP in the germline V gene. Trimming removed 5 bases from V and 4 bases from J; junction bases left unmatched: 3. CDR3 in DNA: TGTGCTAGTGGTCCCGGGACTAGCGGGGGGGCAGATACGCAGTATTTT. Translated, it gives CASGPGTSGGADTQYF.

This chain joins TRBV2 and TRBJ1-1; no definite D call. CDR1 and CDR2 (germline): SNHLY, FYNNEI. The CDR3 length is 17 residues. The V and J ends lost 7 bases and 0 bases respectively, with 21 bases between them. CDR3 in DNA: TGTGCCAGCAAGGCAGGTCGGACCAAATGGATGAACACTGAAGCTTTCTTT. It translates to CASKAGRTKWMNTEAFF.

This clonotype appeared many times. The J gene is TRBJ2-2, the V gene TRBV5-1; D is tentatively TRBD1 or TRBD2 (5 bases each). V dropped 6 bases and J dropped 5 bases, with 26 bases sitting between them. Germline assignment: CDR1 SGHRS and CDR2 YFSETQ. The CDR3 covers 18 residues. The CDR3 region is CASNFYGSGTVDTGELFF. DNA of the CDR3: TGCGCCAGCAACTTTTACGGGTCGGGGACGGTGGATACCGGGGAGCTGTTTTTT.

The V gene is TRBV3-1, the J gene TRBJ2-2; possibly TRBD2 for D (5 bases). CDR3 length: 14 amino acids. Trimming took 4 bases from V and 4 from J, leaving 10 bases between them. Germline loops: CDR1 LGHDT, CDR2 YNNKEL (reference sequence). The CDR3 DNA reads as TGTGCCAGCAGCCGGGGAGCTCCCACCGGGGAGCTGTTTTTT. This sequence encodes CASSRGAPTGELFF.

This clonotype was counted a few times. This chain joins TRBV5-1 and TRBJ2-3; 7 positions match TRBD1. The V gene end was trimmed by 0 bases and the J gene end by 6 bases; junction bases not matched to a gene: 4. CDR1 and CDR2 from the germline V gene are SGHRS and YFSETQ. The CDR3 runs to 14 residues. In DNA, the CDR3 is TGCGCCAGCAGCTTGGGAGGGACAGCCGATACGCAGTATTTT. As protein: CASSLGGTADTQYF.

Ten or more counts support this clonotype. The CDR3 region is CASSVGTGNEQYF. CDR3 sequence (DNA): TGTGCCAGCAGCGTAGGGACAGGGAATGAGCAGTACTTC. The chain joins TRBV9 to TRBJ2-7, with 8 bases matching TRBD1. This CDR3 is built from 13 residues. Losses at the gene ends were 0 bases for V and 7 bases for J; bases not matched to a gene: 3. The germline V gene encodes CDR1 SGDLS and CDR2 YYNGEE.